This TCR beta chain was identified in a study of cytomegalovirus exposure and HLA in healthy donors. Study results and caveats: Most TCR sequences were seen very rarely across donors, but some public TCRs occurred in many.

Concerning this clone itself: Its antigen is currently unknown.

Data came from immunoSEQ multiplex PCR; TCRdb stores just in-frame clones and leaves some out. The data contain around 190,000 clones, 80% to 90% of them seen just once; the ten biggest clones take up around 1.2%. The V gene's germline CDR1 is LNHDA and CDR2 SQIVND (reference sequence). Deletions cut 6 bases from V and 4 bases from J, with 5 bases between. The CDR3 is 11 residues long. What was sequenced was PBMCs. This chain links TRBV19 with TRBJ2-3, with D unclear. This clonotype was sampled from a woman aged 25 to 39 in good health and CMV-seronegative. In nucleotides, the CDR3 is TGTGCCAGTAGGGGCCCAGATACGCAGTATTTT. As protein: CASRGPDTQYF.